The 17 T cell receptor beta chains listed next were all sequenced from one sample in a study of T cell repertoires in cytomegalovirus infection. TCRdb ran MiXCR on the reads and lists one entry per CDR3 protein. The sample carries 65,000 to 85,000 distinct CDR3 sequences, more than 25% recorded once. The antigens of these receptors remain unknown. Sequencing used CD8+ T cells from cultured PBMCs, obtained from culture after CMV antigen stimulation. The receptors derive from a human donor in good health (CMV status not recorded). Some clones in this sample may be carry-over from other donors' samples.

Regarding this clonotype: This may arise from a read error, as a much more abundant clone is one base away. The V gene is TRBV7-9, the J gene TRBJ2-7; D is undetermined. The V gene's germline CDR1 is SEHNR and CDR2 FQNEAQ (reference sequence). This CDR3 has 12 amino acids. V lost 1 base to trimming and J lost 4 bases, with 5 bases between them. CDR3 protein: CASSLGEYEQYF. The CDR3 nucleotides are TGTGCCAGCAGCTTAGGGGAATACGAGCAGTACTTC.

This clonotype was counted once. The rearrangement links TRBV15 to TRBJ1-4, with D unclear. This CDR3 is 12 amino acids long. Germline loops: CDR1 LNHNV, CDR2 YYDKDF (reference sequence). V was shortened by 3 bases and J by 3 bases, with 2 bases between the two germline ends. The DNA for the CDR3 is TGTGCCACCAGCAGGCCTAATGAAAAACTGTTTTTT. This sequence encodes CATSRPNEKLFF.

The rearrangement joins TRBV14 to TRBJ2-7; the D is unclear. The CDR3 runs 11 residues. V was cut by 5 bases and J by 2 bases, with 4 bases left in between. The V gene's germline CDR1 is SGHDN and CDR2 FVKESK. The CDR3 DNA follows: TGTGCCAGCAGCTTAACCTACGAGCAGTACTTC. Its translation is CASSLTYEQYF.

This clonotype has just one count. The chain uses TRBV28 and TRBJ1-2; tentatively, D is TRBD1 (5 bases). V lost 3 bases and J 2 bases, leaving 19 bases between the germline ends. Germline-derived CDR1 and CDR2 are MDHEN and SYDVKM. The CDR3 is 17 amino acids. The CDR3 sequence: CASSFGVGGAVNYGYTF. The CDR3 nucleotides are TGTGCCAGCAGTTTCGGAGTAGGTGGGGCGGTAAACTATGGCTACACCTTC.

The genes are TRBV9 and TRBJ2-2; the match to TRBD2 covers 12 bases. Losses at the gene ends were 4 bases for V and 2 bases for J; bases not matched to a gene: 9. CDR3 length equals 18 residues. Per the germline V gene, CDR1 is SGDLS and CDR2 is YYNGEE. CDR3 sequence reads: CASSSRLAGAANTGELFF. CDR3 DNA sequence: TGTGCCAGCAGCTCGAGACTAGCGGGGGCCGCAAACACCGGGGAGCTGTTTTTT. The full variable domain, rest sourced from reference TRBV9 and TRBJ2-2, is DSGVTQTPKHLITATGQRVTLRCSPRSGDLSVYWYQQSLDQGLQFLIQYYNGEERAKGNILERFSAQQFPDLHSELNLSSLELGDSALYFCASSSRLAGAANTGELFFGEGSRLTVL.

The table lists this clonotype with many counts. The chain joins TRBV9 to TRBJ1-6; a weak D match, TRBD1 (5 bases). Trimming removed 1 base at V and 7 bases at J, with 12 bases between. CDR3 length: 15 residues. Germline V gene sequence: CDR1 SGDLS, CDR2 YYNGEE. The CDR3 DNA reads TGTGCCAGCAGCGTAACGACAGCGGACAATTCACCCCTCCACTTT. It specifies CASSVTTADNSPLHF.

The rearrangement links TRBV27 to TRBJ2-1; D gene ambiguous. Trimming removed 6 bases from V and 4 bases from J, with 10 bases in between. The CDR3 contains 13 residues. Germline V CDR1 and CDR2: MNHEY, SMNVEV (reference sequence). The CDR3 spells CASRRGVYNEQFF. CDR3 in DNA: TGTGCCAGCAGGCGTGGAGTTTACAATGAGCAGTTCTTC.

The V call is TRBV7-9, the J call TRBJ2-7, with unresolved D. The germline V gene has CDR1 SEHNR and CDR2 FQNEAQ (reference sequence). V was clipped by 5 bases and J by 5 bases, with 10 bases between them. The CDR3 is 12 residues long. CDR3: CASSHGTNEQYF. CDR3 bases: TGTGCCAGCAGCCACGGTACCAACGAGCAGTACTTC.

In its sample, this clonotype is medium-sized. The rearrangement uses TRBV7-6 and TRBJ2-3, with 7 bases identical to TRBD2. The CDR3 runs 14 residues. The J segment lost 7 bases and the V segment lost 5 bases, leaving 9 bases of the junction unmatched. From germline, CDR1 is SGHVS and CDR2 FNYEAQ. In nucleotides, the CDR3 is TGTGCCAGCAGCCCGGGGGGAGTGGGAAATACGCAGTATTTT. It specifies CASSPGGVGNTQYF.

This clonotype was seen many times. This chain uses TRBV7-8 with TRBJ2-7; a possible D gene is TRBD1 (5 bases). The V end was cut by 1 base, the J end by 1 base, with 8 bases between. The CDR3 totals 14 residues. Per the germline V gene, CDR1 is SGHVS and CDR2 is FQNEAQ. DNA for the CDR3: TGTGCCAGCAGCTTAGGGGGCAGGTCCTACGAGCAGTACTTC. This sequence encodes CASSLGGRSYEQYF.

Worth noting for this clonotype: With a much larger clone just one base away, this may be a read error. The V gene is TRBV11-2, the J gene TRBJ2-2; unclear D gene. Germline V gives CDR1 SGHAT, CDR2 FQNNGV. The ends were cut back, 3 bases at V and 4 bases at J, with 15 bases in the middle. The CDR3 is 16 amino acids. For the CDR3, the DNA is TGTGCCAGCAGCTTGGGTGGTGTGGGTGTCACCGGGGAGCTGTTTTTT. Protein product: CASSLGGVGVTGELFF.

This clonotype was found many times. The CDR3 sequence: CASQGPGQNTEAFF. The CDR3 DNA reads as TGTGCCAGCCAAGGACCGGGGCAGAACACTGAAGCTTTCTTT. This rearrangement joins TRBV7-2 to TRBJ1-1; D is possibly TRBD1 (5 bases). Germline CDR1 SGHTA, CDR2 FQGNSA. The V and J ends lost 8 bases and 1 base respectively, with 14 bases between them. The CDR3 consists of 14 residues.

The rearrangement joins TRBV12-3 or TRBV12-4 to TRBJ1-1; D remains unclear. The CDR3 has 15 residues. Trimming shortened V by 4 bases and J by 1 base, and 13 bases separated the two germline ends. The chain's CDR3 is CASSWGRGQNTEAFF. The CDR3 nucleotides are TGTGCCAGCAGTTGGGGAAGAGGGCAGAACACTGAAGCTTTCTTT.

The chain joins TRBV9 to TRBJ1-6; TRBD1 agrees at 8 bases. The CDR3 loop spans 15 amino acids. Germline V gene lookup returns CDR1 SGDLS and CDR2 YYNGEE. V lost 0 bases to trimming and J lost 8 bases; unmatched junction nucleotides: 4. The CDR3 sequence is CASSVGTGRDSPLHF. The CDR3 DNA sequence: TGTGCCAGCAGCGTAGGGACAGGGAGAGATTCACCCCTCCACTTT.

The chain is built from TRBV7-9 and TRBJ1-1; maybe TRBD1 (6 bases). The CDR3 runs to 18 residues. V shed 3 bases and J shed 0 bases, with 20 bases lying between them. Germline assignment: CDR1 SEHNR and CDR2 FQNEAQ (reference sequence). The CDR3 region is CASSFPVDRRPMNTEAFF. The DNA for the CDR3 is TGTGCCAGCAGCTTCCCCGTTGACAGGAGACCAATGAACACTGAAGCTTTCTTT.

CDR3 DNA: TGTGCCAGCAGCGCCGTGGACGATACGAACACTGAAGCTTTCTTT. Translating it yields CASSAVDDTNTEAFF. V and J are TRBV9 and TRBJ1-1, with unresolved D. CDR1 SGDLS and CDR2 YYNGEE come from the germline V gene. This CDR3 region has 15 residues. V gave up 3 bases and J gave up 1 base, with 13 bases separating them.

V is TRBV10-2 and J is TRBJ2-5; possible D gene TRBD1, 6 bases. The germline V gene encodes CDR1 WSHSY and CDR2 SAAADI. V was cut by 7 bases and J by 4 bases, with 10 bases left in between. There are 12 residues in the CDR3. The CDR3 here is CASTGEGETQYF. In nucleotides, the CDR3 is TGCGCCAGCACAGGGGAAGGAGAGACCCAGTACTTC.